A selection of T cell receptor beta chains follows, all from one sample in a study of T cells in Graves' hyperthyroidism and ophthalmopathy. TCRdb reanalysed the multiplex PCR reads using MiXCR and keeps one entry per CDR3 protein. The sample lists more than 500,000 distinct CDR3 sequences; approximately 16% were seen once. The sequenced sample was blood. All receptors derive from a woman aged 30 to 39 with Graves' ophthalmopathy. The CDR3 runs from the conserved cysteine through the conserved F or W. Fields, in order: V gene, CDR3 protein.

>TRBV10-1
CASSAHSGYTGELFF
>TRBV6-1
CASKRLAGGPTGELFF
>TRBV18
CASSSRLAGSTDTQYF
>TRBV18
CASSPDRAFGYTF
>TRBV11-2
CASSELAGAADTQYF
>TRBV28
CASSLEGRGYSPLHF
>TRBV3-1
CASSPLWGQGFEQYF
>TRBV6-5
CASKLTGAIPYEQYF
>TRBV20-1
CSARDPGGGTSTDTQYF
>TRBV28
CASISGRGYGYTF
>TRBV2
CASSETGGSYNEQFF
>TRBV20-1
CSARGPGRYYNEQFF